This TCR beta chain was identified during a study of blood T cell repertoires in COVID-19. The overall study: Acute and convalescent COVID-19 specimens originated in the United States, Italy and Spain. Sources were T cells, B-cell-depleted T cells, or PBMCs; the material itself was cDNA or gDNA.

Libraries were prepared by immunoSEQ multiplex PCR; TCRdb keeps only in-frame clonotypes and omits some of them. This table has approximately 210,000 clones, 65% to 85% appearing once. The germline V and J ends were trimmed by 0 bases and 7 bases, with 10 bases remaining between them. CDR3 length: 15 residues. Germline CDR1 is LGHNA and CDR2 is YSLEER. Study members were between about 18 and 95 years old and lived in approximately 25 US regions. V gene TRBV4-3 combines with J gene TRBJ1-6; no firm D call. The sequencing sample was made of PBMCs or T cells enriched from blood (not recorded which). This clonotype was sampled from a woman aged 60 to 75 who had recovered from COVID-19. CDR3 nucleotide sequence: TGCGCCAGCAGCCAAGATCCGGGAGGAAATTCACCCCTCCACTTT. This gives the protein CASSQDPGGNSPLHF.